A selection of T cell receptor beta chains follows, all from one sample in a study of CD8 T cells in Susac syndrome. TCRdb itself ran the immunoSEQ multiplex PCR reads through MiXCR, one entry per CDR3 protein. The sample lists some 190,000 distinct CDR3 sequences, 94% seen once, with roughly 0.14% in the top ten. The sample taken for sequencing was CD4+ T cells from PBMCs. Receptor source: a human donor with Susac syndrome. Both conserved end residues are part of each CDR3. The D gene is left open where the match is weak. Rows give clone size only sometimes, using once, few, many, or a class for an expanded clone.

J gene	V gene	clone size	D gene	CDR3 protein	CDR3 DNA
TRBJ2-7	TRBV27	NA	TRBD1	CASSQGTGIYEQYF	TGTGCCAGCAGTCAAGGGACAGGGATCTACGAGCAGTACTTC
TRBJ2-1	TRBV20-1	NA	NA	CSARDGWYNEQFF	TGCAGTGCTAGAGATGGGTGGTACAATGAGCAGTTCTTC
TRBJ1-5	TRBV5-6	NA	NA	CASSLYRLNQPQHF	TGTGCCAGCAGCTTGTACAGGTTGAATCAGCCCCAGCATTTT
TRBJ1-4	TRBV5-1	NA	NA	CASSLDGVEEKLFF	TGCGCCAGCAGCTTGGACGGGGTAGAGGAAAAACTGTTTTTT
TRBJ2-2	TRBV20-1	NA	NA	CSAYRTASNTGELFF	TGCAGTGCGTATAGGACGGCTTCGAACACCGGGGAGCTGTTTTTT
TRBJ2-3	TRBV5-1	NA	TRBD1	CASSLRQGADTQYF	TGCGCCAGCAGCTTGCGACAGGGAGCAGATACGCAGTATTTT
TRBJ2-5	TRBV20-1	NA	NA	CSARRGATQYF	TGCAGTGCTAGAAGGGGCGCGACCCAGTACTTC
TRBJ2-7	TRBV20-1	NA	NA	CSARQQGALYEQYF	TGCAGTGCTAGGCAACAGGGTGCCCTGTACGAGCAGTACTTC
TRBJ2-1	TRBV6-6	NA	NA	CASSYEGLNEQFF	TGTGCCAGCAGTTACGAGGGTCTCAATGAGCAGTTCTTC
TRBJ1-4	TRBV12-3/TRBV12-4	NA	TRBD1	CASSRTGRGEKLFF	TGTGCCAGCAGCCGGACAGGGAGAGGTGAAAAACTGTTTTTT
TRBJ2-1	TRBV5-6	NA	TRBD1	CASSLLAGTGEFF	TGTGCCAGCAGCCTCCTGGCCGGGACAGGGGAGTTCTTC
TRBJ1-2	TRBV20-1	NA	TRBD1	CSAAKGQGDYGYTF	TGCAGTGCTGCCAAGGGACAGGGAGACTATGGCTACACCTTC
TRBJ2-3	TRBV7-8	NA	NA	CASSLGGAFTDTQYF	TGTGCCAGCAGCTTAGGCGGGGCCTTCACAGATACGCAGTATTTT
TRBJ2-3	TRBV11-2	once	TRBD2	CASSGGGASTDTQYF	TGTGCCAGCAGCGGCGGGGGGGCTAGCACAGATACGCAGTATTTT
TRBJ1-2	TRBV28	once	TRBD1	CASSGPQGGYTF	TGTGCCAGCAGTGGTCCACAGGGGGGCTACACCTTC
TRBJ2-1	TRBV20-1	NA	TRBD2	CSAPPPLAGASYNEQFF	TGCAGTGCTCCGCCGCCACTAGCGGGGGCCTCCTACAATGAGCAGTTCTTC
TRBJ1-2	TRBV7-2	once	NA	CASSIGGANYGYTF	TGTGCCAGCAGCATAGGAGGAGCTAACTATGGCTACACCTTC
TRBJ2-7	TRBV30	NA	TRBD2	CAWSTLRLAGPSAYEQYF	TGTGCCTGGAGTACTCTTCGTCTAGCGGGGCCGTCGGCATACGAGCAGTACTTC
TRBJ1-2	TRBV20-1	NA	NA	CSARAPGGGDYGYTF	TGCAGTGCTAGAGCCCCTGGGGGGGGCGACTATGGCTACACCTTC
TRBJ1-5	TRBV20-1	NA	NA	CSARLPSGNQPQHF	TGCAGTGCTAGACTCCCTTCGGGCAATCAGCCCCAGCATTTT
TRBJ2-2	TRBV2	NA	TRBD1	CASSPGTVPGELFF	TGTGCCAGCAGTCCAGGGACAGTTCCCGGGGAGCTGTTTTTT
TRBJ2-1	TRBV30	NA	NA	CAWRGKVDYNEQFF	TGTGCCTGGAGGGGCAAGGTGGATTACAATGAGCAGTTCTTC
TRBJ2-3	TRBV3-1	few	NA	CASSQDRGTDTQYF	TGTGCCAGCAGCCAAGACAGGGGCACAGATACGCAGTATTTT
TRBJ2-1	TRBV7-2	NA	NA	CASSLSLGASSYNEQFF	TGTGCCAGCAGTCTATCTCTAGGGGCAAGCTCCTACAATGAGCAGTTCTTC
TRBJ2-5	TRBV20-1	NA	NA	CSARWGKGLGETQYF	TGCAGTGCTAGGTGGGGGAAGGGGCTTGGAGAGACCCAGTACTTC
TRBJ2-5	TRBV12-5	NA	TRBD1	CASGLLGTDQETQYF	TGTGCTAGTGGCCTTCTAGGGACAGATCAAGAGACCCAGTACTTC